Shown below are 15 T cell receptor beta chains from a single sample sequenced in a study of control samples from healthy donors and cancer patients. Assay used: immunoSEQ multiplex PCR; TCRdb lists only in-frame clones, some missing. The sample has 150,000 to 200,000 clones, about 90% seen once. Sequenced input: blood. These receptors all stem from a man aged 25-45 years in good health.

This clone has a single count. The genes are TRBV2 and TRBJ1-6; 9 nucleotides line up with TRBD1. The CDR3 consists of 15 residues. CDR1 is SNHLY, CDR2 FYNNEI, per germline. V shed 8 bases, J shed 10 bases, and the junction held 12 bases outside the gene matches. CDR3 in amino acids: CASRSYGTGPSPLHF. The CDR3 region has the DNA TGTGCCAGCCGGAGTTATGGGACAGGGCCCTCACCCCTCCACTTT. Complete variable domain (other parts from reference TRBV2 and TRBJ1-6): EPEVTQTPSHQVTQMGQEVILRCVPISNHLYFYWYRQILGQKVEFLVSFYNNEISEKSEIFDDQFSVERPDGSNFTLKIRSTKLEDSAMYFCASRSYGTGPSPLHFGNGTRLTVT.

The chain recombines TRBV28 with TRBJ2-1, with D perhaps TRBD2 (6 bases). The CDR3 covers 16 residues. CDR1 is MDHEN, CDR2 SYDVKM, per germline. Trimming removed 5 bases from V and 8 bases from J, with 22 bases in between. CDR3 DNA: TGTGCCAGCAGTACGGACCGATTGGGGGGTTCGGATGAGCAGTTCTTC. It codes for CASSTDRLGGSDEQFF.

The genes are TRBV7-2 and TRBJ2-5, with D possibly matching TRBD1 (7 bases). CDR3 size: 16 residues. Trimming removed 2 bases at V and 2 bases at J, with 15 bases between. Germline V gene sequence: CDR1 SGHTA, CDR2 FQGNSA. CDR3 sequence reads: CASSLSRPGGQETQYF. DNA of the CDR3: TGTGCCAGCAGCTTATCCCGCCCAGGGGGGCAAGAGACCCAGTACTTC.

This rearrangement joins TRBV12-5 to TRBJ1-3; D ambiguous. This CDR3 region has 13 residues. Germline values: CDR1 LGHNT, CDR2 FRNRAP. Trimming pared 1 base from V and 2 bases from J, leaving 3 bases between. The CDR3, as DNA: TGTGCTAGTGGTTTGGAACCTGGAAACACCATATATTTT. As protein: CASGLEPGNTIYF.

This sequence joins TRBV5-1 and TRBJ1-3; weak D call: TRBD1 (5 bases). Trimming removed 4 bases from V and 1 base from J, with 15 bases in between. The CDR3 sequence is 16 residues long. Germline V gives CDR1 SGHRS, CDR2 YFSETQ. CDR3 region: CASSPDTGPSGNTIYF. The CDR3 nucleotides are TGCGCCAGCAGCCCTGACACAGGACCGTCTGGAAACACCATATATTTT.

CDR3: CASSSPSYEQYF. As DNA, the CDR3 is TGTGCCAGCAGCAGCCCCTCCTACGAGCAGTACTTC. This chain joins TRBV6-2 or TRBV6-3 and TRBJ2-7; unclear D gene. Germline V gene data show CDR1 as MNHEY and CDR2 as SVGEGT. The CDR3 loop spans 12 amino acids. Trimming removed 6 bases from V and 0 bases from J, with 6 bases in between.

The J gene is TRBJ2-5, the V gene TRBV3-1 (or the pseudogene TRBV3-2), with D perhaps being TRBD1 or TRBD2 (6 bases each). The CDR3 sequence is 15 residues long. The V end was cut by 0 bases, the J end by 5 bases, with 13 bases between. Germline lookup yields CDR1 LGHDT and CDR2 YNNKEL (reference sequence). The CDR3 sequence: CASSQDSKGGETQYF. The CDR3 region has the DNA TGTGCCAGCAGCCAAGATAGCAAGGGGGGTGAGACCCAGTACTTC.

The chain couples TRBV3-1 (or the pseudogene TRBV3-2) to TRBJ1-2; possible D gene TRBD1, 5 bases. This CDR3 has 20 residues. Germline loops: CDR1 LGHDT, CDR2 YNNKEL (reference sequence). The germline V and J ends were trimmed by 4 bases and 7 bases, with 34 bases remaining between them. The CDR3, as DNA: TGTGCCAGCAGCCCCGTGGCTTACGGGACTTTTGGATCCCAGAGAGGTGGCTACACCTTC. Its translation is CASSPVAYGTFGSQRGGYTF.

This rearrangement joins TRBV6-5 to TRBJ1-1; D is unclear. This CDR3 is built from 13 residues. Trimming stripped 5 bases from V and 8 bases from J, with 15 bases between. Germline V gene sequence: CDR1 MNHEY, CDR2 SVGAGI. Here the CDR3 reads CASSLGSGTEAFF. In DNA form, the CDR3 reads TGTGCCAGCAGTCTCGGATCGGGAACCGAAGCTTTCTTT.

This clone showed up just a few times. The chain joins TRBV2 to TRBJ1-5; 8 bases fit TRBD1. This CDR3 is built from 13 residues. Unmatched junction bases numbered 8, after V lost 10 bases and J lost 6 bases. Germline CDR1 is SNHLY and CDR2 is FYNNEI. DNA of the CDR3: TGTGCCACCCGCGGACAGGGTACTCAGCCCCAGCATTTT. Encoded protein: CATRGQGTQPQHF.

The V gene is TRBV24-1, the J gene TRBJ1-2; TRBD1 matches at 7 bases. The germline V gene encodes CDR1 KGHDR and CDR2 SFDVKD. Unmatched junction bases numbered 4, after V lost 7 bases and J lost 3 bases. The CDR3 contains 13 residues. The CDR3 reads CATSPGGYYGYTF. Written as DNA, the CDR3 is TGTGCCACCAGCCCAGGGGGGTACTATGGCTACACCTTC.

The rearrangement joins TRBV6-2 or TRBV6-3 to TRBJ1-4, with 9 nucleotides matching TRBD1. CDR1 and CDR2 (germline): MNHEY, SVGEGT. V trimming: 6 bases; J trimming: 7 bases; junction bases outside the gene matches: 6. CDR3 size: 14 residues. The CDR3 loop reads CASSSGTGPEKLFF. CDR3 bases: TGTGCCAGCAGCTCCGGGACAGGGCCTGAAAAACTGTTTTTT.

CDR3 residues: CASSFGDAEETQYF. In DNA form, the CDR3 reads TGCGCCAGCAGCTTTGGGGACGCTGAAGAGACCCAGTACTTC. The chain is built from TRBV5-1 and TRBJ2-5; perhaps D is TRBD1 or TRBD2 (5 bases each). This CDR3 has 14 residues. From germline, CDR1 is SGHRS and CDR2 YFSETQ. Trimming removed 2 bases from V and 3 bases from J, with 11 bases in between. Based on the CDR3 plus reference TRBV5-1 and TRBJ2-5, the full variable domain is KAGVTQTPRYLIKTRGQQVTLSCSPISGHRSVSWYQQTPGQGLQFLFEYFSETQRNKGNFPGRFSGRQFSNSRSEMNVSTLELGDSALYLCASSFGDAEETQYFGPGTRLLVL.

The chain's CDR3 is CASSYSKWGSGGSYNEQFF. CDR3 DNA sequence: TGTGCCAGCAGTTACTCGAAGTGGGGTAGCGGAGGCTCCTACAATGAGCAGTTCTTC. The gene calls are TRBV6-2 or TRBV6-3 and TRBJ2-1, with a weak D call TRBD2 (6 bases). Trimming removed 0 bases from V and 0 bases from J, with 18 bases in between. The germline V gene has CDR1 MNHEY and CDR2 SVGEGT. The CDR3 covers 19 residues.

The rearrangement links TRBV9 to TRBJ1-1; 11 nucleotides agree with TRBD1. Losses at the gene ends were 0 bases for V and 0 bases for J; bases not matched to a gene: 4. Germline-derived CDR1 and CDR2 are SGDLS and YYNGEE. CDR3 length: 17 amino acids. The chain's CDR3 is CASSVVDRGLLNTEAFF. The CDR3 DNA is TGTGCCAGCAGCGTAGTGGACAGGGGGCTTCTGAACACTGAAGCTTTCTTT.